This T cell receptor (beta chain) was identified in a study of shared clonotypes between healthy human individuals. Naive CD8 cells comprised CD45RO-negative, CCR7-positively selected cells, excluding terminally differentiated effector memory CD45RA+ cells. The CDR3 is 17 residues long. Trimming at V came to 8 bases and at J to 3 bases, leaving 15 bases not matched to a gene. Germline V gene sequence: CDR1 MNHEY, CDR2 SMNVEV (reference sequence). Measured with immunoSEQ multiplex PCR; TCRdb has only the in-frame clones, and not every one. The repertoire consists of about 2.1 million clones, with more than 85% occurring once and the leading ten covering under 2%.

The sample taken for sequencing was naive CD8+ T cells from PBMCs. The TCR was taken from a man aged 18 to 29 in good health. Some clones in this sample may be carry-over from other donors' samples. The chain employs TRBV27 and TRBJ1-1, with 10 bases lining up with TRBD1. This CDR3 reads CASSPVGTGAGDTEAFF. The CDR3 region has the DNA TGTGCCAGCTCTCCGGTGGGGACAGGGGCGGGAGACACTGAAGCTTTCTTT.